This T cell receptor beta chain stems from a study of Graves' ophthalmopathy and Graves' hyperthyroidism. Amplification of the TCR beta CDR3 regions used RNA transcripts (as template). HTBI-primed RT-PCR formed the first round, and a multiplex PCR formed the second. TCRdb reprocessed the multiplex PCR reads via MiXCR and lists one record per CDR3 protein. The sample yields about 600,000 distinct CDR3 sequences, about 35% seen once. This CDR3 comprises 14 residues. The germline V gene encodes CDR1 SGHTA and CDR2 FQGNSA. With 5 bases removed from V and 2 bases from J, the gap between germline ends came to 13 bases.

This receptor was identified in an adult man with Graves' hyperthyroidism. This sequence joins TRBV7-2 and TRBJ2-7; TRBD2 might be the D (6 bases). What was sequenced was peripheral blood or thyroid tissue (not recorded which). CDR3: CASSPAGMAYEQYF. Here the CDR3 DNA reads TGTGCCAGCAGCCCCGCGGGAATGGCCTACGAGCAGTACTTC.